This T cell receptor (beta chain) was profiled in a study of CD8 T cells in ankylosing spondylitis (dated by TCRdb to 2016 to 2017). As for the study more broadly: T cell receptor beta repertoires were profiled in healthy donors and ankylosing spondylitis patients so that disease-linked TCR variants could be found. The full study cohort comprised about 25 ankylosing spondylitis patients and roughly 110 healthy donors. Samples of peripheral blood were taken, and for ankylosing spondylitis patients, synovial fluid was collected as well.

What the research found in general, with its limitations: The disease-linked clones showed a CD8+ phenotype and occurred at relatively low frequencies in peripheral blood. The disease-linked clones were reported as significantly enriched in matched synovial fluid samples from ankylosing spondylitis patients. A TCR beta motif of seven or eight highly homologous amino acid variants appeared characteristic of blood from ankylosing spondylitis patients. Some of the motif variants had been reported before in the synovial fluid and blood of reactive arthritis patients, a finding that suggests common disease-initiation mechanisms.

For each ankylosing spondylitis patient, the synovial fluid sample was matched to a blood sample from that same patient. This clonotype was seen ten or more times. This receptor's antigen is unknown. Base qualities are not recorded, but no much larger clone differs from it by a single base. The germline V gene provides CDR1 MNHEY and CDR2 SVGAGI. The CDR3 holds 14 amino acids from the cysteine to the phenylalanine. The entry retains the CDR3 DNA only, 42 bases that are in frame from base 1. A distance of 12 bases separates the germline ends of V and J, which lose 2 bases and 7 bases respectively. Sequencer: Illumina HiSeq 2500. Quantitative 5'-RACE with molecular barcodes was used to prepare TCR beta libraries. For the original study's pipeline: Disease-linked TCR variants were identified with a new computational method built on a probabilistic model of VDJ rearrangement. The public reads were reanalyzed by TCRdb: fastp trimming at Q25, MiXCR alignment, in-frame beta chains only. One record per CDR3 amino acid sequence lists the most common genes and DNA. The V and J calls were not made by the authors but by TCRdb's processing. In this sample the table shows 130,000 to 150,000 distinct CDR3 sequences, 7% to 10% of which occur a single time. Roughly 8% of the sample is in the top ten clones.

Sequencing input: synovial fluid, either unsorted or a sorted T cell fraction (not recorded which). The TCR was taken from a male donor with ankylosing spondylitis. Recombination joined TRBV6-5 with TRBJ2-1; the D gene is perhaps TRBD1, from 5 matching bases. Read as DNA, the sequence is TGTGCCAGCAGTTACGACAGACAGTCGAATGAGCAGTTCTTC. It is translated as CASSYDRQSNEQFF.